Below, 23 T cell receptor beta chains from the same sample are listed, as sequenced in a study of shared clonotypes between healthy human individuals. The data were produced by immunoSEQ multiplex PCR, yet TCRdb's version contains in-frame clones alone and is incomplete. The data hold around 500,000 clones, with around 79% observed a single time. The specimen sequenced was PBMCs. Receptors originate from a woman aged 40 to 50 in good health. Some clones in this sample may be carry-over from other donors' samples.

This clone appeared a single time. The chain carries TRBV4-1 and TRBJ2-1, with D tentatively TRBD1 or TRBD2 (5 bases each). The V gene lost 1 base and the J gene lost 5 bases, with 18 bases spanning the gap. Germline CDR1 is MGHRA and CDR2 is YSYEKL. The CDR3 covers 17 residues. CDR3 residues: CASSQGGRSGIDNEQFF. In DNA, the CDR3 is TGCGCCAGCAGCCAAGGGGGACGTTCCGGGATCGACAATGAGCAGTTCTTC.

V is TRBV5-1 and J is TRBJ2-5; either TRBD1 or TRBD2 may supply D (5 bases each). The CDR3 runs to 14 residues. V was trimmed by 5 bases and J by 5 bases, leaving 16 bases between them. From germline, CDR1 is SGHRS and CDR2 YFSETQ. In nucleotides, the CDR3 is TGCGCCAGCAGTCAGGGACGGAGTGGGGAGACCCAGTACTTC. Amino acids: CASSQGRSGETQYF.

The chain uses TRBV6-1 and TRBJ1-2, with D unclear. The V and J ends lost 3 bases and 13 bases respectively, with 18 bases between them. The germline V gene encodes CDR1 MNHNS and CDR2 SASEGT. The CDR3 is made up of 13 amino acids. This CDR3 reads CASSEPDRQLCTF. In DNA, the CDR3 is TGTGCCAGCAGTGAGCCGGACCGCCAGCTATGCACCTTC.

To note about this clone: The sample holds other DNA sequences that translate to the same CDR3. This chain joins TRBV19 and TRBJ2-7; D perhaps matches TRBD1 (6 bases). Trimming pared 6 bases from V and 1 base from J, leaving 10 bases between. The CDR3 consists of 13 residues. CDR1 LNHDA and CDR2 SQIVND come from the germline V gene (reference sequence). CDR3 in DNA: TGTGCCAGTAGCCGGGACATTTCCTACGAGCAGTACTTC. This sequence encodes CASSRDISYEQYF.

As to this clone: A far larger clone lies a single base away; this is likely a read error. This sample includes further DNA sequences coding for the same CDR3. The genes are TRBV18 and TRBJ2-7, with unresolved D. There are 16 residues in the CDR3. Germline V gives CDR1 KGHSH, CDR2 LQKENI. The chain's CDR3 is CASSPPVHTPSYEQYF. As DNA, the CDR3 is TGTGCCAGCTCACCACCGGTTCACACCCCGTCCTATGAGCAGTACTTC.

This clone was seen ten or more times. In nucleotides, the CDR3 is TGCGCCAGCAGGACAGCCCTCACAGATACGCAGTATTTT. Amino acid sequence: CASRTALTDTQYF. V usage is TRBV5-1 and J usage is TRBJ2-3; tentatively, D is TRBD1 (5 bases). V lost 5 bases to trimming and J lost 2 bases, with 9 bases between them. CDR3 length: 13 amino acids. Germline values: CDR1 SGHRS, CDR2 YFSETQ.

The CDR3 DNA reads as TGTGCCAGCAGCGACCGGGACAGGGGCGATGGAAACACCATATATTTT. Translated, it gives CASSDRDRGDGNTIYF. The chain joins TRBV9 to TRBJ1-3; TRBD1 aligns across 10 bases. CDR3 length: 16 amino acids. V lost 3 bases, J lost 3 bases, and 6 bases stayed unmatched. Germline loops: CDR1 SGDLS, CDR2 YYNGEE. Full variable domain (missing parts from reference TRBV9 and TRBJ1-3): DSGVTQTPKHLITATGQRVTLRCSPRSGDLSVYWYQQSLDQGLQFLIQYYNGEERAKGNILERFSAQQFPDLHSELNLSSLELGDSALYFCASSDRDRGDGNTIYFGEGSWLTVV.

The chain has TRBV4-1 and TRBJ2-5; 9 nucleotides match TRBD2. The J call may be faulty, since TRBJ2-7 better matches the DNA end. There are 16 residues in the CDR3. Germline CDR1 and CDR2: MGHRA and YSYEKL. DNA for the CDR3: TGCGCCAGCAGTCCTAAACCGGGACTAGCTCATTACGAGCAGTACTTC. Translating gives CASSPKPGLAHYEQYF.

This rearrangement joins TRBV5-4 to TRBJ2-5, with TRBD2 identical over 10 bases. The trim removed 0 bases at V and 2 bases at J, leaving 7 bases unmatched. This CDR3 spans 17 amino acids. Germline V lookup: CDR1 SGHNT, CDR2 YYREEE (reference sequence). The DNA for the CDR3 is TGTGCCAGCAGCTTGGGCGGACTAGCGGTGATACAAGAGACCCAGTACTTC. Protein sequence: CASSLGGLAVIQETQYF.

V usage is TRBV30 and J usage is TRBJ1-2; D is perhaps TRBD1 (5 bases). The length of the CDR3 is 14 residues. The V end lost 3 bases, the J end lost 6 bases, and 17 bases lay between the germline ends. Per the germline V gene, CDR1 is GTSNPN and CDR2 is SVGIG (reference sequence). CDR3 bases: TGTGCCTGGAGCCCTTATCGGGGCTCGGATGGCTACACCTTC. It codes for CAWSPYRGSDGYTF.

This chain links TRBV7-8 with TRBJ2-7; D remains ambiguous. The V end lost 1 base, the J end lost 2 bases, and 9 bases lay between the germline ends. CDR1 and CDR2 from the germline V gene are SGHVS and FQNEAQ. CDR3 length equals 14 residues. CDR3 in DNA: TGTGCCAGCAGCTTAGGACACCTCGCCTACGAGCAGTACTTC. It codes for CASSLGHLAYEQYF.

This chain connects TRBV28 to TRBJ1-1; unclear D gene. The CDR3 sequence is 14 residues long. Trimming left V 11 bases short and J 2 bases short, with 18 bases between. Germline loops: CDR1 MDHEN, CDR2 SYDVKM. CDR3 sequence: CASGVGQRNTEAFF. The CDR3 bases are TGTGCCTCCGGCGTAGGGCAGAGAAACACTGAAGCTTTCTTT.

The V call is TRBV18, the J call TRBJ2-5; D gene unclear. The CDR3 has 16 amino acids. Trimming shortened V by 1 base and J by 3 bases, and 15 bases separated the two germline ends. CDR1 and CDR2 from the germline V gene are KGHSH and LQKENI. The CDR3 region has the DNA TGTGCCAGCTCACCACGAGAGATAGGCAGAGAAGAGACCCAGTACTTC. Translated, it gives CASSPREIGREETQYF.

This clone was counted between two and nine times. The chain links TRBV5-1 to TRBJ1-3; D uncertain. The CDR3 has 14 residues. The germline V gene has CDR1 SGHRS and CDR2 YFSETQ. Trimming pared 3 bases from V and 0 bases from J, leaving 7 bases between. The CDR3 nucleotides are TGCGCCAGCAGCTCCCAGAGCTCTGGAAACACCATATATTTT. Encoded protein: CASSSQSSGNTIYF. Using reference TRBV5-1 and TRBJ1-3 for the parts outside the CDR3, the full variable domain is KAGVTQTPRYLIKTRGQQVTLSCSPISGHRSVSWYQQTPGQGLQFLFEYFSETQRNKGNFPGRFSGRQFSNSRSEMNVSTLELGDSALYLCASSSQSSGNTIYFGEGSWLTVV.

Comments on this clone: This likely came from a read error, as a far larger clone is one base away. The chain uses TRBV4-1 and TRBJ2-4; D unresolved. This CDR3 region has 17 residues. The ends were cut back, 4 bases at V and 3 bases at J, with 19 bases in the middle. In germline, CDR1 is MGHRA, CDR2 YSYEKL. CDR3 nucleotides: TGCGCCAGCAGCCCCGTGGGGTCCGGCCGAGTCAAAAACATTCAGTACTTC. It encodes CASSPVGSGRVKNIQYF.

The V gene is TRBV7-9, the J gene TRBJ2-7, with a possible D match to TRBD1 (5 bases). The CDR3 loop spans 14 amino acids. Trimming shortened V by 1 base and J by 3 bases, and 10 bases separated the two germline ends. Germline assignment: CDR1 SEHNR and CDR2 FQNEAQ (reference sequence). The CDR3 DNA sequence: TGTGCCAGCAGCTTAGTAGGGGCGAGCTACGAGCAGTACTTC. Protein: CASSLVGASYEQYF. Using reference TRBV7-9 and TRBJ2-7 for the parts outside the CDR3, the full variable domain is DTGVSQNPRHKITKRGQNVTFRCDPISEHNRLYWYRQTLGQGPEFLTYFQNEAQLEKSRLLSDRFSAERPKGSFSTLEIQRTEQGDSAMYLCASSLVGASYEQYFGPGTRLTVT.

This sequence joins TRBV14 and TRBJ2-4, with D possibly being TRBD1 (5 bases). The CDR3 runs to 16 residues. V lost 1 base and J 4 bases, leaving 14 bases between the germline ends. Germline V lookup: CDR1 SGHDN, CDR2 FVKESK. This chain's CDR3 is CASSQVRGQGKNIQYF. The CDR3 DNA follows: TGTGCCAGCAGCCAAGTGCGTGGTCAGGGTAAAAACATTCAGTACTTC.

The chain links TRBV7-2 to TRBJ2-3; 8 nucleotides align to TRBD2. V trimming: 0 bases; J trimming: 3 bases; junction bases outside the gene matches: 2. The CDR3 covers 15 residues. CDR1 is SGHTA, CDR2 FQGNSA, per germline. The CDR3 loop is CASSLAAGATDTQYF. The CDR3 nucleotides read TGTGCCAGCAGCTTAGCAGCGGGAGCGACAGATACGCAGTATTTT.

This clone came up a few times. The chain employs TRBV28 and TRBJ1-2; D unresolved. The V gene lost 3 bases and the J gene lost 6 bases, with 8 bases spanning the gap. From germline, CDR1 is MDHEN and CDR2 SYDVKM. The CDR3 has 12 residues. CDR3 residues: CASSFLGNGYTF. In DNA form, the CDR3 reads TGTGCCAGCAGTTTTTTAGGGAATGGCTACACCTTC.

The CDR3 sequence: CASSMGGQETQYF. The DNA of the CDR3 is TGTGCCAGTAGTATGGGGGGTCAAGAGACCCAGTACTTC. The V call is TRBV19, the J call TRBJ2-5; a weak D match, TRBD2 (6 bases). Germline CDR1 LNHDA, CDR2 SQIVND (reference sequence). V dropped 3 bases and J dropped 2 bases, with 7 bases sitting between them. The CDR3 has 13 amino acids.

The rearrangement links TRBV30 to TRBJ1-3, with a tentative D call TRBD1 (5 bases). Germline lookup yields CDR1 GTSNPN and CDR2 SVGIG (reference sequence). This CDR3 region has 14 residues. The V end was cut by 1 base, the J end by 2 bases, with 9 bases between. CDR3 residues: CAWSATAPGNTIYF. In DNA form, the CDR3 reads TGTGCCTGGAGTGCGACAGCCCCTGGAAACACCATATATTTT.

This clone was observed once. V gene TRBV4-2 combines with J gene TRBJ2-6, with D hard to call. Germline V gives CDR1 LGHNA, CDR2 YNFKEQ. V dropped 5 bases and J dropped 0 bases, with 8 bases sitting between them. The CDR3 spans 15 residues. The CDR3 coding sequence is TGTGCCAGCAGCTACCTTCTCTCTGGGGCCAACGTCCTGACTTTC. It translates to CASSYLLSGANVLTF.

CDR3 sequence: CASSQDRVVQYF. Written as DNA, the CDR3 is TGCGCCAGCAGCCAAGATCGCGTTGTCCAGTACTTC. The V call is TRBV4-3, the J call TRBJ2-5; the D is unclear. Per germline, CDR1 LGHNA and CDR2 YSLEER. The CDR3 runs 12 residues. V lost 0 bases to trimming and J lost 10 bases, with 9 bases between them.